One sample yielded the 11 T cell receptor beta chains listed below, sequenced in a study of T cell responses to AZD1222 COVID-19 vaccine. Assay: immunoSEQ multiplex PCR; the TCRdb copy retains only in-frame clones and omits some. Of approximately 74,000 clones listed, about 84% were seen once; the top ten hold 2.5% to 3.5%. This specimen was peripheral blood, taken on day 0 of AZD1222 vaccination. These receptor sequences come from an adult in good health.

This chain's CDR3 is CASSPEGTVYGYTF. In nucleotides, the CDR3 is TGTGCCAGCAGTCCCGAGGGGACAGTCTATGGCTACACCTTC. This chain links TRBV25-1 with TRBJ1-2; TRBD1 matches at 7 bases. The J segment lost 4 bases and the V segment lost 5 bases, leaving 7 bases of the junction unmatched. Germline CDR1 and CDR2: MGHDK and SYGVNS. The CDR3 totals 14 residues.

This clone was found a few times. In the same sample, other DNA sequences code for this CDR3. The chain joins TRBV14 to TRBJ2-5; no definite D call. The CDR3 runs 14 residues. V was clipped by 1 base and J by 5 bases, with 11 bases between them. Germline loops: CDR1 SGHDN, CDR2 FVKESK. Here the CDR3 DNA reads TGTGCCAGCAGCCAAGGAGCCAGGTCGGAGACCCAGTACTTC. It yields the protein CASSQGARSETQYF.

The chain couples TRBV9 to TRBJ1-2; tentatively, D is TRBD1 (6 bases). This CDR3 region has 13 residues. Germline V gene data show CDR1 as SGDLS and CDR2 as YYNGEE. V shed 2 bases and J shed 4 bases, with 9 bases lying between them. This chain's CDR3 is CASSVEQGYGYTF. CDR3 bases: TGTGCCAGCAGCGTTGAACAGGGCTATGGCTACACCTTC.

The CDR3 DNA reads TGTGCCAGCAGCTCAGACACCGGGGAGCTGTTTTTT. Translated, it gives CASSSDTGELFF. The chain has TRBV7-2 and TRBJ2-2; no reliable D call. Germline lookup yields CDR1 SGHTA and CDR2 FQGNSA. The length of the CDR3 is 12 residues. V lost 4 bases and J lost 3, with 3 bases in between.

This sequence joins TRBV27 and TRBJ2-1, with D possibly matching TRBD2 (6 bases). CDR1 is MNHEY and CDR2 is SMNVEV in the germline V gene (reference sequence). The CDR3 loop spans 18 amino acids. Trimming took 4 bases from V and 2 from J, leaving 21 bases between them. The CDR3 DNA reads TGTGCCAGCAGTTCCCCCCTGGTCGCGGGACGAACCTACAATGAGCAGTTCTTC. Translated, it gives CASSSPLVAGRTYNEQFF.

This clone was detected only once. This chain connects TRBV4-1 to TRBJ2-1, with D possibly matching TRBD2 (7 bases). Trimming left V 0 bases short and J 2 bases short, with 11 bases between. Germline V CDR1 and CDR2: MGHRA, YSYEKL. The CDR3 is 16 residues long. As DNA, the CDR3 is TGCGCCAGCAGCCAAGACCGCGGGGGCACCTACAATGAGCAGTTCTTC. Protein: CASSQDRGGTYNEQFF.

J is TRBJ1-2 and V is TRBV7-9; 9 nucleotides match TRBD1. V trimming: 1 base; J trimming: 7 bases; junction bases outside the gene matches: 13. The V gene's germline CDR1 is SEHNR and CDR2 FQNEAQ (reference sequence). The CDR3 spans 17 residues. CDR3 residues: CASSLDGLDRGEFGYTF. CDR3 nucleotides: TGTGCCAGCAGCTTAGATGGTTTGGACAGGGGAGAATTTGGCTACACCTTC.

The V and J genes are TRBV5-1 and TRBJ2-2; weak D call: TRBD2 (6 bases). The V gene lost 4 bases and the J gene lost 6 bases, with 22 bases spanning the gap. Germline V CDR1 and CDR2: SGHRS, YFSETQ. The CDR3 is 17 residues long. The CDR3 here is CASSPSPLTLASGELFF. CDR3 bases: TGCGCCAGCAGCCCATCCCCCCTGACCCTAGCGTCCGGGGAGCTGTTTTTT.

This chain joins TRBV19 and TRBJ2-6; 8 bases match TRBD1. This CDR3 is built from 15 residues. CDR1 is LNHDA, CDR2 SQIVND, per germline (reference sequence). After removal of 10 bases from V and 0 bases from J, the junction contained 5 bases not matched to a gene. CDR3 DNA sequence: TGTGCCACCCGGGACAGGCACTCTGGGGCCAACGTCCTGACTTTC. Protein product: CATRDRHSGANVLTF.

The CDR3 here is CASSYGQFGNTEAFF. For the CDR3, the DNA is TGTGCCAGCAGCTATGGACAGTTCGGGAACACTGAAGCTTTCTTT. The V and J genes are TRBV5-5 and TRBJ1-1; possibly TRBD1 for D (6 bases). The CDR3 is 15 amino acids. V was trimmed by 3 bases and J by 1 base, leaving 13 bases between them. CDR1 and CDR2 from the germline V gene are SGHKS and YYEKEE (reference sequence).

This clone was found once. The V and J genes are TRBV18 and TRBJ1-1, with D possibly being TRBD1 (5 bases). Germline V lookup: CDR1 KGHSH, CDR2 LQKENI. The germline V and J ends were trimmed by 3 bases and 6 bases, with 17 bases remaining between them. This CDR3 has 15 residues. CDR3 nucleotides: TGTGCCAGCTCACCCCCGGGGGAGGCAGTCTCTGAAGCTTTCTTT. Protein: CASSPPGEAVSEAFF.